A selection of T cell receptor beta chains follows, all from one sample in a study of cytomegalovirus exposure and HLA in healthy donors. This table comes from immunoSEQ multiplex PCR, and its TCRdb copy is limited to in-frame clones, with some not included. Among around 160,000 clones, 65% to 70% were seen once, and the ten largest hold roughly 4.1%. Sample: PBMCs. All receptors derive from a woman aged 18-29 years in good health and CMV-seropositive. Each CDR3 is given with its conserved first and last residue. Fields, in order: D gene, clone size, V gene, J gene, CDR3 protein, CDR3 DNA. D genes are given only for firm matches. Size values are once, few and many counts, or a class for expanded clones, and some rows have none.

D gene: TRBD1; clone size: -; V gene: TRBV7-6; J gene: TRBJ1-1; CDR3 protein: CASSPKGQGDANTEAFF; CDR3 DNA: TGTGCCAGCAGCCCAAAAGGACAGGGGGACGCGAACACTGAAGCTTTCTTT
D gene: -; clone size: -; V gene: TRBV5-1; J gene: TRBJ1-5; CDR3 protein: CASSLVAGDNQPQHF; CDR3 DNA: TGCGCCAGCAGCTTGGTGGCAGGGGACAATCAGCCCCAGCATTTT
D gene: -; clone size: -; V gene: TRBV7-9; J gene: TRBJ1-1; CDR3 protein: CASSFDSPGRTEAFF; CDR3 DNA: TGTGCCAGCAGCTTCGATAGTCCAGGGAGGACTGAAGCTTTCTTT
D gene: -; clone size: -; V gene: TRBV6-4; J gene: TRBJ2-3; CDR3 protein: CASSDSSRGSTDTQYF; CDR3 DNA: TGTGCCAGCAGTGACTCGAGCAGAGGAAGCACAGATACGCAGTATTTT
D gene: TRBD1; clone size: few; V gene: TRBV15; J gene: TRBJ1-6; CDR3 protein: CATSRGQGDPYNSPLHF; CDR3 DNA: TGTGCCACCAGCAGAGGACAGGGAGACCCCTATAATTCACCCCTCCACTTT
D gene: -; clone size: few; V gene: TRBV6-1; J gene: TRBJ1-5; CDR3 protein: CASSDTTGFVDLWF; CDR3 DNA: TGTGCCAGCAGTGACACGACAGGTTTTGTAGATTTGTGGTTT
D gene: TRBD2; clone size: -; V gene: TRBV5-4; J gene: TRBJ2-2; CDR3 protein: CASSGAGTRSTGELFF; CDR3 DNA: TGTGCCAGCAGCGGCGCCGGGACTAGATCCACCGGGGAGCTGTTTTTT
D gene: TRBD1; clone size: -; V gene: TRBV6-1; J gene: TRBJ2-7; CDR3 protein: CASSDYGTAYYEQYF; CDR3 DNA: TGTGCCAGCAGTGATTACGGGACAGCCTACTACGAGCAGTACTTC
D gene: -; clone size: -; V gene: TRBV12-1; J gene: TRBJ2-2; CDR3 protein: CASSFPRSTFANTGELFF; CDR3 DNA: TGTGCCAGCAGCTTCCCGAGGTCTACATTCGCGAACACCGGGGAGCTGTTTTTT
D gene: -; clone size: -; V gene: TRBV27; J gene: TRBJ2-7; CDR3 protein: CASPHHRPRGFAYEQYF; CDR3 DNA: TGTGCCAGTCCACACCACCGGCCCCGGGGGTTCGCCTACGAGCAGTACTTC
D gene: TRBD1; clone size: -; V gene: TRBV5-6; J gene: TRBJ1-6; CDR3 protein: CASSLTGTDYNSPLHF; CDR3 DNA: TGTGCCAGCAGCTTGACCGGGACAGATTATAATTCACCCCTCCACTTT
D gene: TRBD1; clone size: -; V gene: TRBV30; J gene: TRBJ1-1; CDR3 protein: CAWTRDSIEAFF; CDR3 DNA: TGTGCCTGGACTAGGGACAGCATAGAAGCTTTCTTT
D gene: -; clone size: -; V gene: TRBV4-3; J gene: TRBJ2-7; CDR3 protein: CASSLTGDTREQYF; CDR3 DNA: TGCGCCAGCAGTCTCACAGGAGACACCAGGGAGCAGTACTTC
D gene: TRBD2; clone size: -; V gene: TRBV30; J gene: TRBJ2-7; CDR3 protein: CAWSAWTSGRYTHEQYF; CDR3 DNA: TGTGCCTGGAGTGCTTGGACTAGCGGGAGATACACCCACGAGCAGTACTTC
D gene: -; clone size: -; V gene: TRBV7-6; J gene: TRBJ2-5; CDR3 protein: CASSFSDGETQYF; CDR3 DNA: TGTGCCAGCAGCTTTTCCGACGGGGAGACCCAGTACTTC
D gene: -; clone size: -; V gene: TRBV27; J gene: TRBJ2-3; CDR3 protein: CASTEWGVSDTQYF; CDR3 DNA: TGTGCCAGCACCGAATGGGGGGTGTCAGATACGCAGTATTTT
D gene: TRBD2; clone size: -; V gene: TRBV19; J gene: TRBJ2-1; CDR3 protein: CASKISGRADNEQFF; CDR3 DNA: TGTGCCAGTAAGATTAGCGGGAGGGCCGATAATGAGCAGTTCTTC
D gene: TRBD2; clone size: -; V gene: TRBV28; J gene: TRBJ2-7; CDR3 protein: CASRGTSGMSYEQYF; CDR3 DNA: TGTGCCAGCAGGGGGACTAGCGGGATGTCCTACGAGCAGTACTTC
D gene: TRBD1; clone size: -; V gene: TRBV5-6; J gene: TRBJ1-3; CDR3 protein: CASARDSPFSGNTIYF; CDR3 DNA: TGTGCCAGCGCGAGGGACAGCCCATTCTCTGGAAACACCATATATTTT
D gene: TRBD1; clone size: -; V gene: TRBV5-8; J gene: TRBJ2-7; CDR3 protein: CASSLDDRAYEQYF; CDR3 DNA: TGTGCCAGCAGCTTGGACGACAGGGCCTACGAGCAGTACTTC
D gene: -; clone size: -; V gene: TRBV15; J gene: TRBJ2-1; CDR3 protein: CATTSVVAFNEQFF; CDR3 DNA: TGTGCCACCACCAGCGTGGTAGCGTTCAATGAGCAGTTCTTC
D gene: -; clone size: -; V gene: TRBV5-6; J gene: TRBJ2-5; CDR3 protein: CASSLVSGLQTQYF; CDR3 DNA: TGTGCCAGCAGCTTGGTTTCGGGATTACAGACCCAGTACTTC
D gene: -; clone size: -; V gene: TRBV30; J gene: TRBJ2-6; CDR3 protein: CAWSGGEGGAGANVLTF; CDR3 DNA: TGTGCCTGGAGTGGGGGAGAGGGTGGCGCTGGGGCCAACGTCCTGACTTTC
D gene: TRBD2; clone size: -; V gene: TRBV5-4; J gene: TRBJ2-1; CDR3 protein: CASRPPGLSTNEQFF; CDR3 DNA: TGTGCCAGCAGGCCCCCGGGACTAAGTACTAATGAGCAGTTCTTC
D gene: -; clone size: -; V gene: TRBV19; J gene: TRBJ2-2; CDR3 protein: CASSLAGLGTGELFF; CDR3 DNA: TGTGCCAGTTCCCTTGCAGGGTTGGGCACCGGGGAGCTGTTTTTT
D gene: -; clone size: -; V gene: TRBV14; J gene: TRBJ1-4; CDR3 protein: CASSQLTQQLFF; CDR3 DNA: TGTGCCAGCAGCCAATTAACACAGCAACTGTTTTTT